This note documents a single TCR beta chain sequence. Its antigen remains unknown. Trimming removed 3 bases at V and 1 base at J, with 10 bases between. This CDR3 has 14 amino acids. Germline V gene data show CDR1 as DFQATT and CDR2 as SNEGSKA (reference sequence). Described time point: late sampling 161 to 241 days after vaccination in a few convalescent patients. As to treatment: approximately 9-day PBMC culture with coronavirus spike peptide pools or control peptides (ViraFEST assay). ViraFEST used peptide pools to expand antigen-specific T cells before TCR sequencing. This specimen comes from a study of vaccination and CD4 T cells after COVID-19. Study summary: Six males and four females constituted the convalescent cohort, two of whom were Hispanic.

The Oncomine TCR Beta short-read assay sequenced DNA from cultured CD4+ T cells. MiXCR, run by TCRdb on the PCR reads, gives a single entry per CDR3 protein. The table shows some 22,000 distinct CDR3 sequences, with about 35% occurring only once. The chain uses TRBV20-1 and TRBJ1-5; D perhaps matches TRBD1 (6 bases). This sequence was found in a human donor who had recovered from COVID-19. This specimen consisted of CD4+ T cells from blood, cultured in vitro, obtained about 7 months after SARS-CoV-2 vaccination. CDR3 amino acids: CSAREGGSNQPQHF. The CDR3 nucleotides read TGCAGTGCTAGGGAAGGGGGAAGCAATCAGCCCCAGCATTTT.